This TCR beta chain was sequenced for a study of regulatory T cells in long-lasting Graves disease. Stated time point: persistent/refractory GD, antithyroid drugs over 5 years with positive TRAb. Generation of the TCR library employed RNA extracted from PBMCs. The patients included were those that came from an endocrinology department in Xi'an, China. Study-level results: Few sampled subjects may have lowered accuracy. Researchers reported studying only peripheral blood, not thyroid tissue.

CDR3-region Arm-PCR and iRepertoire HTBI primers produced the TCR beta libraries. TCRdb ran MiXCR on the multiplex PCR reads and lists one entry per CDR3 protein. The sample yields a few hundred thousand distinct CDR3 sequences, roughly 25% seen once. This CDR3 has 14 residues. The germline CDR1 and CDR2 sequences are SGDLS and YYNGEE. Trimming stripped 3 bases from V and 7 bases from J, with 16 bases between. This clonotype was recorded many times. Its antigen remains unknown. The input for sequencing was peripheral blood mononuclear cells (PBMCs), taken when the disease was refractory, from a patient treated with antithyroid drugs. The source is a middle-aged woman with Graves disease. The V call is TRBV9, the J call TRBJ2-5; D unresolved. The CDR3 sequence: CASSAPAALGTQYF. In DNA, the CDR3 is TGTGCCAGCAGCGCCCCCGCGGCCCTAGGGACCCAGTACTTC.